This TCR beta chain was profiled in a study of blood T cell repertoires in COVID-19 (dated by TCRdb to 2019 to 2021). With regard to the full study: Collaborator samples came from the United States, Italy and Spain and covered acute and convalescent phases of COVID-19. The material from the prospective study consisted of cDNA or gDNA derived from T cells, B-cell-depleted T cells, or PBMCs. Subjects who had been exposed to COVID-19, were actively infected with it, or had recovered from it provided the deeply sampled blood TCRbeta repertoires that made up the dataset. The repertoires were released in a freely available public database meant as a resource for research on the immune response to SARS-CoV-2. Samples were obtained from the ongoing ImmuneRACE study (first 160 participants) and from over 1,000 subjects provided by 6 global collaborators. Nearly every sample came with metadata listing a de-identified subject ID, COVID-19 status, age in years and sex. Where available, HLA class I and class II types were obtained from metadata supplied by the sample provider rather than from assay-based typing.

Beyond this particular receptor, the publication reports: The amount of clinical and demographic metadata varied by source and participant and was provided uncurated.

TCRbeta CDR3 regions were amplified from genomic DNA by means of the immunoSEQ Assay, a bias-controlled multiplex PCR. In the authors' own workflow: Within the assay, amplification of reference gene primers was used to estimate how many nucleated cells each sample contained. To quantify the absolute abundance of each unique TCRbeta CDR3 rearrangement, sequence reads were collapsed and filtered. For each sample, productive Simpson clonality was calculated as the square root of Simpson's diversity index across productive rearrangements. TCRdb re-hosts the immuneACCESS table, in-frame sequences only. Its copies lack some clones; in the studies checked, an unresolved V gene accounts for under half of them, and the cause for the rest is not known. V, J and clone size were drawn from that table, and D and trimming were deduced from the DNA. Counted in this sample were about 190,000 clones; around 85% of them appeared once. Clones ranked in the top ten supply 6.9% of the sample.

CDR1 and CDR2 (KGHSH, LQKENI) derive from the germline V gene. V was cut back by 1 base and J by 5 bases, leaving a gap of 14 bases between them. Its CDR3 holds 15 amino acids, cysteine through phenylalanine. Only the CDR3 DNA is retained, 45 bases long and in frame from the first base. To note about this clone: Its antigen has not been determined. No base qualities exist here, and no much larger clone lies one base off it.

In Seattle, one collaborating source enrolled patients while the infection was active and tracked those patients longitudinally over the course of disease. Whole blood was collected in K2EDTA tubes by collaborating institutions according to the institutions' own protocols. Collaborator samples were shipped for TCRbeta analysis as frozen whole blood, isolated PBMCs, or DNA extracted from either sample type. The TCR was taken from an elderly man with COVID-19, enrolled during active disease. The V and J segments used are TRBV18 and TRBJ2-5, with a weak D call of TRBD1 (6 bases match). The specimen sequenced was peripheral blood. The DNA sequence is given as TGTGCCAGCTCACCACGCCAGGGGAACGGGGAGACCCAGTACTTC. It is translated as CASSPRQGNGETQYF.